This T cell receptor (beta chain) was captured in a study of cytomegalovirus exposure and HLA in healthy donors. Regarding this clone: The antigen is not known.

The germline V gene encodes CDR1 SGHAT and CDR2 FQNNGV. V was trimmed by 1 base and J by 3 bases, leaving 7 bases between them. The CDR3 spans 13 residues. Overall study results and limits: The majority of TCR sequences were rare, yet some public TCRs appeared in many donors. The Asian-associated ancestry cluster reportedly had fewer N-insertions than the roughly 720-donor mean in a later analysis. It was approximately 170 TCR beta chains that were listed as cytomegalovirus-associated.

PCR employed 60 Vbeta and 13 Jbeta primers. Sequencing used immunoSEQ multiplex PCR; TCRdb keeps in-frame clones, though not all of them. The sample contains 150,000 to 200,000 clones, about four fifths of which appear only once. The chain carries TRBV11-2 and TRBJ2-7; no definite D call. Sequenced: PBMCs. This sequence was found in a male donor in good health and CMV-seropositive. CDR3 DNA: TGTGCCAGCAGCTTAGTGGCACACTACGAGCAGTACTTC. Translation gives CASSLVAHYEQYF.